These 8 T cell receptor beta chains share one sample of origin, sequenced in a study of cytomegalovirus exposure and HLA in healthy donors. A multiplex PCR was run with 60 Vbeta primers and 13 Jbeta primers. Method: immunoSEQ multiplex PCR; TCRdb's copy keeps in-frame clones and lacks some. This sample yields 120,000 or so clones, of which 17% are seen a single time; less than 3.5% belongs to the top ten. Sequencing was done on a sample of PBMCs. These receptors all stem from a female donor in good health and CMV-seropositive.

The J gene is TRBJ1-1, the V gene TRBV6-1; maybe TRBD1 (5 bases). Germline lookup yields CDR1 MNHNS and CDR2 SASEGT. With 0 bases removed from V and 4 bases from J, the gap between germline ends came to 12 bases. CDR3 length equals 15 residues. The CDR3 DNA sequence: TGTGCCAGCAGTGAAGCGTTAGGGGTGGGCACTGAAGCTTTCTTT. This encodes CASSEALGVGTEAFF.

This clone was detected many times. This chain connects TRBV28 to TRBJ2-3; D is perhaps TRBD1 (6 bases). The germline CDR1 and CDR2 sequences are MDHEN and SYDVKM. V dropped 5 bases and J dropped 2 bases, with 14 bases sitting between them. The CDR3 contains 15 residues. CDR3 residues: CASSPPDRLTDTQYF. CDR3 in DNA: TGTGCCAGCAGTCCCCCCGACAGGCTCACAGATACGCAGTATTTT.

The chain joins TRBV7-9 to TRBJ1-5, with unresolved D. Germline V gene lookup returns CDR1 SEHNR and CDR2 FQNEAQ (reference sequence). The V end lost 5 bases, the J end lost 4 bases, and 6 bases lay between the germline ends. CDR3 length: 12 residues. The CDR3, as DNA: TGTGCCAGCAGCGATCAGAATCAGCCCCAGCATTTT. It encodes CASSDQNQPQHF.

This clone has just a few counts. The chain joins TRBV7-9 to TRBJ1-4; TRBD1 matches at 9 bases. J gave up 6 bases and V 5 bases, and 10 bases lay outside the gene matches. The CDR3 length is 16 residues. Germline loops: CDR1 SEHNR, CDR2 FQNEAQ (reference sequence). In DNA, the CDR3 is TGTGCCAGCAGCGCTCGGACAGGGGCCGACGATGAAAAACTGTTTTTT. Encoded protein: CASSARTGADDEKLFF. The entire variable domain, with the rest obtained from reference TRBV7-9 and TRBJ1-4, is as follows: DTGVSQNPRHKITKRGQNVTFRCDPISEHNRLYWYRQTLGQGPEFLTYFQNEAQLEKSRLLSDRFSAERPKGSFSTLEIQRTEQGDSAMYLCASSARTGADDEKLFFGSGTQLSVL.

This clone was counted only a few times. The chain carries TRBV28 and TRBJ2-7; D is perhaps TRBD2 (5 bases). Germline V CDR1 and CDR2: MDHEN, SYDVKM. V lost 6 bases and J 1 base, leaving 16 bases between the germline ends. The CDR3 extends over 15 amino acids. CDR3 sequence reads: CASRNGLTRSYEQYF. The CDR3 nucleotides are TGTGCCAGCAGAAACGGACTCACACGTTCCTACGAGCAGTACTTC.

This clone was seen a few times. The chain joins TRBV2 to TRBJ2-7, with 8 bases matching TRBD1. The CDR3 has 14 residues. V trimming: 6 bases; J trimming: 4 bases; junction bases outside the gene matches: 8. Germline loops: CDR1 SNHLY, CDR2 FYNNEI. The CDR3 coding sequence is TGTGCCAGCAGCGGGGGACAGGCCCCTTACGAGCAGTACTTC. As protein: CASSGGQAPYEQYF.

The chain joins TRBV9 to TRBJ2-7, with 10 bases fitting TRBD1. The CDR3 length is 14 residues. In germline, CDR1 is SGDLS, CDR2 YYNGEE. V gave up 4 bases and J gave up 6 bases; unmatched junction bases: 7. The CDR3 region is CASSITGTGVEQYF. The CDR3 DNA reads TGTGCCAGCAGCATCACCGGGACAGGGGTCGAGCAGTACTTC.

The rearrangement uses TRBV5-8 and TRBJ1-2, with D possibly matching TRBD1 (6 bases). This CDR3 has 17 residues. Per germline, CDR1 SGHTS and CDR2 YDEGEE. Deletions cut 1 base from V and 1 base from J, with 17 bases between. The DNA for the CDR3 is TGTGCCAGCAGCTTGAGGCAGGGGAGGGGTTTTAACTATGGCTACACCTTC. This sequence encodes CASSLRQGRGFNYGYTF. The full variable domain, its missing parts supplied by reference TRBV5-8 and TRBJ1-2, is EAGVTQSPTHLIKTRGQQATLRCSPISGHTSVYWYQQALGLGLQFLLWYDEGEERNRGNFPPRFSGRQFPNYSSELNVNALELEDSALYLCASSLRQGRGFNYGYTFGSGTRLTVV.